This TCR beta chain appears in the sequencing data of a study of PD-L1 blockade in urothelial cancer. For the study at large: Each patient had 0 to 3 earlier chemotherapy regimens. Blood was evaluated 3 weeks (second dose) and 6 weeks after therapy began.

The V and J ends lost 8 bases and 4 bases, in that order; junction bases with no gene match: 7. This CDR3 has 13 amino acids. Germline CDR1 LNHDA, CDR2 SQIVND (reference sequence). Clones were read by immunoSEQ multiplex PCR, and TCRdb kept only the in-frame ones, dropping some. The table has approximately 100,000 clones, about 85% seen once; the top ten hold 2% to 3%. Sample: PBMCs, taken around atezolizumab (anti-PD-L1) treatment. The chain couples TRBV19 to TRBJ2-7; 8 nucleotides align to TRBD1. The sequence derives from a man between 45 and 60 years old with urothelial cancer. The CDR3 is CASSDRGRYEQYF. The CDR3 nucleotides read TGTGCCAGTTCCGACAGGGGTAGGTACGAGCAGTACTTC.